The next 9 T cell receptor beta chains were all read from a single sample in a study of T cells in tuberculosis. Thawed, overnight-rested PBMC were stained with GMM-loaded CD1B tetramer, viability dye and anti-CD3, then sorted. C32 glucose monomycolate from Rhodococcus equi was loaded onto the CD1B tetramers. Sequenced by immunoSEQ multiplex PCR; TCRdb stores in-frame clones only, minus some. The sample lists 88,000 or so clones, about nine tenths occurring once. The sample was CD1b-GMM tetramer-negative cells sorted from PBMCs. The receptors derive from an adult woman with latent tuberculosis.

This rearrangement joins TRBV2 to TRBJ1-2; D is possibly TRBD1 (5 bases). CDR1 and CDR2 (germline): SNHLY, FYNNEI. The CDR3 is made up of 13 amino acids. Trimming removed 6 bases at V and 3 bases at J, with 11 bases between. This CDR3 reads CASRQANDYGYTF. CDR3 in DNA: TGTGCCAGCAGACAGGCGAACGACTATGGCTACACCTTC.

The V gene is TRBV28, the J gene TRBJ1-3, with 7 bases matching TRBD1. The CDR3 has 14 amino acids. Germline trimming cut 4 bases from V and 2 bases from J; bases unmatched to any gene: 2. Germline V gives CDR1 MDHEN, CDR2 SYDVKM. The CDR3 region is CASSSGTAGNTIYF. Written as DNA, the CDR3 is TGTGCCAGCAGTTCCGGGACAGCTGGAAACACCATATATTTT. The whole variable domain, filled in from reference TRBV28 and TRBJ1-3, reads DVKVTQSSRYLVKRTGEKVFLECVQDMDHENMFWYRQDPGLGLRLIYFSYDVKMKEKGDIPEGYSVSREKKERFSLILESASTNQTSMYLCASSSGTAGNTIYFGEGSWLTVV.

The V gene is TRBV5-1, the J gene TRBJ2-2, with D uncertain. V was clipped by 0 bases and J by 0 bases, with 15 bases between them. CDR1 SGHRS and CDR2 YFSETQ come from the germline V gene. The CDR3 length is 18 residues. In nucleotides, the CDR3 is TGCGCCAGCAGCTTGGTAGGCGGCGTTGGTTCGAACACCGGGGAGCTGTTTTTT. As protein: CASSLVGGVGSNTGELFF.

This clone was seen only a few times. The chain couples TRBV15 to TRBJ2-3; 14 bases align to TRBD2. The CDR3 contains 16 residues. Germline CDR1 reads LNHNV; CDR2 reads YYDKDF (reference sequence). With 8 bases clipped from V and 5 bases from J, the junction kept 9 bases outside the gene matches. CDR3 residues: CATGGLAGALGDTQYF. The CDR3 nucleotides are TGTGCCACCGGGGGACTAGCGGGGGCTTTGGGAGATACGCAGTATTTT. Drawing the rest from reference TRBV15 and TRBJ2-3, the complete variable domain is DAMVIQNPRYQVTQFGKPVTLSCSQTLNHNVMYWYQQKSSQAPKLLFHYYDKDFNNEADTPDNFQSRRPNTSFCFLDIRSPGLGDTAMYLCATGGLAGALGDTQYFGPGTRLTVL.

The V call is TRBV14, the J call TRBJ2-1, with 13 nucleotides matching TRBD2. Trimming at V came to 5 bases and at J to 9 bases, leaving 16 bases not matched to a gene. The CDR3 length is 18 residues. Germline V gives CDR1 SGHDN, CDR2 FVKESK. Written as DNA, the CDR3 is TGTGCCAGCAGCTCAGGTACTAGCGGGGGGGCTTGTGTGGGTGAGCAGTTCTTC. Its protein product is CASSSGTSGGACVGEQFF.

The V call is TRBV29-1, the J call TRBJ1-1; D perhaps matches TRBD1 (6 bases). V shed 7 bases and J shed 0 bases, with 12 bases lying between them. CDR3 size: 13 residues. Germline CDR1 SQVTM, CDR2 ANQGSEA. The CDR3 region is CSATTGMNTEAFF. CDR3 in DNA: TGCAGCGCTACGACAGGAATGAACACTGAAGCTTTCTTT.

Written as DNA, the CDR3 is TGTGCCAGCAGTTCGGGGGAGGGACAGGGATCTGAAAAACTGTTTTTT. This gives the protein CASSSGEGQGSEKLFF. V is TRBV6-6 and J is TRBJ1-4; 9 positions agree with TRBD1. This CDR3 has 16 residues. J lost 7 bases, V lost 4 bases, and 10 bases had no gene match. CDR1 MNHNY and CDR2 SVGAGI come from the germline V gene (reference sequence).

This sequence joins TRBV12-1 and TRBJ2-2; the table names TRBD1, a call not compared with the DNA. TRBV12-1 is a documented pseudogene. This CDR3 has 16 amino acids. Here the CDR3 reads CASSTEPGQGSGELFF. The DNA for the CDR3 is TGTGCCAGCAGCACGGAGCCGGGACAGGGGTCCGGGGAGCTGTTTTTT.

The gene calls are TRBV9 and TRBJ1-5, with a weak D call TRBD1 (6 bases). The CDR3 runs to 15 residues. Germline assignment: CDR1 SGDLS and CDR2 YYNGEE. V was clipped by 0 bases and J by 3 bases, with 10 bases between them. The CDR3 sequence is CASSVAGADNQPQHF. As DNA, the CDR3 is TGTGCCAGCAGCGTAGCAGGGGCTGACAATCAGCCCCAGCATTTT.